This T cell receptor beta chain was captured in a study of T cell repertoires in cytomegalovirus infection. The V segment lost 4 bases and the J segment 5 bases; nucleotides outside the gene matches: 2. Germline CDR1 reads LNHDA; CDR2 reads SQIVND (reference sequence). The CDR3 runs 14 residues. Remarks on this clonotype: Its antigen is not known.

Study-level points and caveats: The ex vivo response showed dominance by HLA-C-restricted CMV-specific TCR beta clonotypes.

TCRdb reprocessed the reads via MiXCR and lists one record per CDR3 protein. The table shows under 800,000 distinct CDR3 sequences, with more than 20% occurring only once. Sequenced material: CD8+ T cells from PBMCs. The clonotype originates from a human donor in good health (CMV status not recorded). Some clones in this sample may be carry-over from other donors' samples. The genes are TRBV19 and TRBJ2-3, with 11 bases identical to TRBD2. Here the CDR3 reads CASSTLAGGDTQYF. CDR3 DNA: TGTGCCAGTAGTACTCTAGCGGGGGGAGATACGCAGTATTTT.